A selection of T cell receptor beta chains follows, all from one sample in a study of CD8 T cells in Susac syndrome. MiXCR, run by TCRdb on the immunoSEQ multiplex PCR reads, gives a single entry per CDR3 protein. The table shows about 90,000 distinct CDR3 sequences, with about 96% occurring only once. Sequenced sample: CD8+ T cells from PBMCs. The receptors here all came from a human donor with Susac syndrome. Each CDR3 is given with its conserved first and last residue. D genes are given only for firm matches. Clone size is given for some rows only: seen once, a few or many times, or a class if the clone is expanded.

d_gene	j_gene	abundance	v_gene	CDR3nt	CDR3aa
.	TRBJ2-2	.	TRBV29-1	TGCAGCGTCATCATTACAGGGTTAGGGGAGCTGTTTTTT	CSVIITGLGELFF
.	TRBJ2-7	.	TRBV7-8	TGTGCCAGCAGCTTATCTGACGAGCAGTACTTC	CASSLSDEQYF
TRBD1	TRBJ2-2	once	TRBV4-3	TGCGCCAGCAGCCAAGTTGCCGGGACAGAGAACACCGGGGAGCTGTTTTTT	CASSQVAGTENTGELFF
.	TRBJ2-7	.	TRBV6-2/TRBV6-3	TGTGCCAGCAGTATGAAGGTGTACGAGCAGTACTTC	CASSMKVYEQYF
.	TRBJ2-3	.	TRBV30	TGTGCCTGGAGTGTTGCGGGGAGGCCAACAGATACGCAGTATTTT	CAWSVAGRPTDTQYF
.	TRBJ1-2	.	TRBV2	TGTGCCAGCGAATTTTGGACAAGTATTGGCTACACCTTC	CASEFWTSIGYTF
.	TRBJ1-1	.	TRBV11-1	TGTGCCAGCAGCTCCCCCCCCGGGCCAAGGGAAGCTTTCTTT	CASSSPPGPREAFF
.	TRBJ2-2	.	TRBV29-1	TGCAGCGTTGGATCGAGGGAAGGGGAGCTGTTTTTT	CSVGSREGELFF
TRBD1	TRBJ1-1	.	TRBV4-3	TGCGCCAGCAGCCTTGGGACAGTCGACTCTTCGACTGAAGCTTTCTTT	CASSLGTVDSSTEAFF
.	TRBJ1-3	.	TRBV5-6	TGTGCCAGCAGCTTTAAGGGCGCTGGAAACACCATATATTTT	CASSFKGAGNTIYF
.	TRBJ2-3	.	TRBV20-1	TGCAGTGCTGGACTGGGGCCATCCAGCACAGATACGCAGTATTTT	CSAGLGPSSTDTQYF
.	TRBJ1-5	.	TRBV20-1	TGCAGTGCTAGGAAGGGGAACCAGCCCCAGCATTTT	CSARKGNQPQHF
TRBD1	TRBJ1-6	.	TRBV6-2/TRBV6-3	TGTGCCAGCAGTCGGGGCCCGGGACAGCGTAATTCACCCCTCCACTTT	CASSRGPGQRNSPLHF
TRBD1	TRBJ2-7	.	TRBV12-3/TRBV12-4	TGTGCCAGCAGTTTAGCGACAGGGGTCTACGAGCAGTACTTC	CASSLATGVYEQYF
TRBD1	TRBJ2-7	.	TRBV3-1	TGTGCCAGCAGCCAAGATTCGGGACAGGCGGGAGAGCAGTACTTC	CASSQDSGQAGEQYF
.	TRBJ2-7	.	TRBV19	TGTGCCAGTAGTGAGACAGGCTCCTACGAGCAGTACTTC	CASSETGSYEQYF
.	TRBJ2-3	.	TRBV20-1	TGCAGTGCTAGTAAGGGGGGTGGCACAGATACGCAGTATTTT	CSASKGGGTDTQYF
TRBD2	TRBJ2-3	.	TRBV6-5	TGTGCCAGCAGTTACGGGGCCAGCGGGGAGAGCACAGATACGCAGTATTTT	CASSYGASGESTDTQYF
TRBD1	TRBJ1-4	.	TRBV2	TGTGCCAGCAGCGGACAGGGTAATGAAAAACTGTTTTTT	CASSGQGNEKLFF
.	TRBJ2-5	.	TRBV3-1	TGTGCCAGCAGCTTCCGAGACCAAGGCCAGGAGACCCAGTACTTC	CASSFRDQGQETQYF
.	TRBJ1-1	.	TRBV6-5	TGTGCCAGCAGACGTAAGGGAGGAACTGAAGCTTTCTTT	CASRRKGGTEAFF
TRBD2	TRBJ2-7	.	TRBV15	TGTGCCACCAGCAGAGATCTAGCGGGGGGGATCCACGAGCAGTACTTC	CATSRDLAGGIHEQYF
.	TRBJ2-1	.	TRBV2	TGTGCCTTCCTAGACTACAATGAGCAGTTCTTC	CAFLDYNEQFF
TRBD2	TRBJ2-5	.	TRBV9	TGTGCCAGCAGCGTAGCTACTCGGGGGGGCGACCAAGAGACCCAGTACTTC	CASSVATRGGDQETQYF
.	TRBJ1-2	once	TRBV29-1	TGCAGCGTTGAAGATAGTTTCAGAGAGTATGGCTACACCTTC	CSVEDSFREYGYTF
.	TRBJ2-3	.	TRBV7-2	TGTGCCAGCAGCTTAGAGCAAGGGCCAGATACGCAGTATTTT	CASSLEQGPDTQYF
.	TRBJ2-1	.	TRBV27	TGTGCCAGCAGTTTGGTCGGGGGGCTTTACAATGAGCAGTTCTTC	CASSLVGGLYNEQFF
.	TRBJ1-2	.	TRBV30	TGTGCCTGGACCCCTCCGGGAGGACTCTATGGCTACACCTTC	CAWTPPGGLYGYTF
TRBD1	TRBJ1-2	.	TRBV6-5	TGTGCCAGCAGTCTCCCTGGGACAGGGGCTGGCTACACCTTC	CASSLPGTGAGYTF
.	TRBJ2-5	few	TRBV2	TGTGCGGGGCAGTACCAAGAGACCCAGTACTTC	CAGQYQETQYF
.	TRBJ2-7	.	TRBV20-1	TGCAGTGCTAGGGGGGTAACGTCCTACGAGCAGTACTTC	CSARGVTSYEQYF
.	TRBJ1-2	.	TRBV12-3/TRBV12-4	TGTGCCAGCAGGCCGACACCCGACTATGGCTACACCTTC	CASRPTPDYGYTF
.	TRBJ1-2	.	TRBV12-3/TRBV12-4	TGTGCCAGCAGTTTAGGGAGGGGTAACTATGGCTACACCTTC	CASSLGRGNYGYTF
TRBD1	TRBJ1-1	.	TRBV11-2	TGTGCCAGCAGCTTCCGACAGGGCTTGGGCACTGAAGCTTTCTTT	CASSFRQGLGTEAFF
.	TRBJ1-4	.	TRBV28	TGTGCCAGCAGTTCCTCGGACAGAGCATACGAAAAACTGTTTTTT	CASSSSDRAYEKLFF
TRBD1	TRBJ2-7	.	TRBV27	TGTGCCAGCAGTCATCCGGGACAGGGTAACGAGCAGTACTTC	CASSHPGQGNEQYF
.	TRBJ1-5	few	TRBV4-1	TGCGCCAGCAGCCAAGCTCAGCTTAGCAATCAGCCCCAGCATTTT	CASSQAQLSNQPQHF
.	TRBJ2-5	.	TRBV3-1	TGTGCCAGCAGCCAAGATACCTACTACCAAGAGACCCAGTACTTC	CASSQDTYYQETQYF
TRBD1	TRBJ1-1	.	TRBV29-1	TGCAGCGGTTGGGACAGGAAGAACACTGAAGCTTTCTTT	CSGWDRKNTEAFF
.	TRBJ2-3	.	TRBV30	TGTGCCTGGAGTCCTGACAGCACAGATACGCAGTATTTT	CAWSPDSTDTQYF
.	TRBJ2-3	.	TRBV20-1	TGCAGTGATAGGGCACAGGGAGCAGATACGCAGTATTTT	CSDRAQGADTQYF
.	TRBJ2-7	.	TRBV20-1	TGCAGTGCCTTAGCGAGCCCCATCTACGAGCAGTACTTC	CSALASPIYEQYF
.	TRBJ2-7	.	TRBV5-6	TGTGCCAGCGAAGTTTCCGGGGCCGCCTACGAGCAGTACTTC	CASEVSGAAYEQYF
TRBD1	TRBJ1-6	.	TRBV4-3	TGCGCCAGCAGCCCGGGTCGGGACAGGAATTCACCCCTCCACTTT	CASSPGRDRNSPLHF
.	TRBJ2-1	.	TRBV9	TGTGCCAGTGGGGGGGCTGAGCAGTTCTTC	CASGGAEQFF
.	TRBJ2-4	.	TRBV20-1	TGCAGTGCTAGAGATCCCCCCGCGGGGTTGAAAAACATTCAGTACTTC	CSARDPPAGLKNIQYF
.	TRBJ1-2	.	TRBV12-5	TGTGCTAGTGGTTTAGGGATGTTCTATGGCTACACCTTC	CASGLGMFYGYTF
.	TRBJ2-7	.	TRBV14	TGTGCCAGCAGCCCTTACTCAGGGGTCTACGAGCAGTACTTC	CASSPYSGVYEQYF
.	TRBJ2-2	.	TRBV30	TGTGCCTGGAGTGTACCAGGGGGGGCCGTCGGGGAGCTGTTTTTT	CAWSVPGGAVGELFF
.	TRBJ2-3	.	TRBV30	TGTGCCTGGAGTCATGGCACAGATACGCAGTATTTT	CAWSHGTDTQYF